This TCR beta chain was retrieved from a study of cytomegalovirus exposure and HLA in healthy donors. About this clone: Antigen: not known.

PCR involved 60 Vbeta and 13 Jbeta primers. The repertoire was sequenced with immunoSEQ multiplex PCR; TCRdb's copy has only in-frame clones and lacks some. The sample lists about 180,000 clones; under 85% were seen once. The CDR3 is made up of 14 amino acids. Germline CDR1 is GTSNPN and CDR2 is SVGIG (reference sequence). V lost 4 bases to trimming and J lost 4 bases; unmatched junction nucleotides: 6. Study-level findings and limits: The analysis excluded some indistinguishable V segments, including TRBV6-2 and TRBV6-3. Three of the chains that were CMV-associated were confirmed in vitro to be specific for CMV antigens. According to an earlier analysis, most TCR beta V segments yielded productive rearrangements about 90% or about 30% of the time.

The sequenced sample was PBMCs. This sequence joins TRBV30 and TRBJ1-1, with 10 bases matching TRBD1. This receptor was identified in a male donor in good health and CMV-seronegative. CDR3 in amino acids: CAWNWGTGVTEAFF. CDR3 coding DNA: TGTGCCTGGAATTGGGGGACAGGGGTCACTGAAGCTTTCTTT. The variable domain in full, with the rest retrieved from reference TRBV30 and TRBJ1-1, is SQTIHQWPATLVQPVGSPLSLECTVEGTSNPNLYWYRQAAGRGLQLLFYSVGIGQISSEVPQNLSASRPQDRQFILSSKKLLLSDSGFYLCAWNWGTGVTEAFFGQGTRLTVV.